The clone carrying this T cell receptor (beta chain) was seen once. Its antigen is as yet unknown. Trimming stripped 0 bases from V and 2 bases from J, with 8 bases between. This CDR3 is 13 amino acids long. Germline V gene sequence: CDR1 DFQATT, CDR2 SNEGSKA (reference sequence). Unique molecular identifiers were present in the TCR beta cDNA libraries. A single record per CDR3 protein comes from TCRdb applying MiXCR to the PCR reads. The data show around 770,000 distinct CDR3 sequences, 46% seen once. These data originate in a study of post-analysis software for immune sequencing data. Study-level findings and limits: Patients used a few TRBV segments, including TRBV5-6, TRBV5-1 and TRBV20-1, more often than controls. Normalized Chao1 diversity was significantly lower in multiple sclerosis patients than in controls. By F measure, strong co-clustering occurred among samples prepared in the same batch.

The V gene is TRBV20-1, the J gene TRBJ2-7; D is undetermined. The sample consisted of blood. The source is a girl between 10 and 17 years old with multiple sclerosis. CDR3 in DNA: TGCAGTGCTAGAGAACCTTCGGCCTACGAGCAGTACTTC. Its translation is CSAREPSAYEQYF.